The present T cell receptor beta chain was sequenced within a study of beta chain features in type 1 diabetes. Findings and limits, study-wide: All four CD4+ subsets of Type 1 diabetes patients contained TCRB CDR3s that were moderately but significantly shorter.

V lost 3 bases, J lost 8 bases, and 16 bases stayed unmatched. This CDR3 region has 17 residues. The germline CDR1 and CDR2 sequences are LNHDA and SQIVND (reference sequence). As every portion of the isolated RNA was reverse transcribed, the sequencing read expressed TCRB transcripts. Clones were read by immunoSEQ multiplex PCR, and TCRdb kept only the in-frame ones, dropping some. The table has about 240,000 clones, around 13% seen once. Sorted CD4+ subsets: naive, central memory, regulatory, stem cell-like memory (CD45RO/CCR7/CD25/CD127/CD95/CD27 panel). This clone was seen only a few times. The antigen remains unidentified.

Sequencing was carried out using naive CD4+ T cells from blood. The source of this sequence is a man aged 30-40 years with type 1 diabetes. V is TRBV19 and J is TRBJ2-5; 9 bases fit TRBD1. As DNA, the CDR3 is TGTGCCAGTAGTATGAGGCCCTTGGGACAGGGAAAGAGAACCCAGTACTTC. Protein sequence: CASSMRPLGQGKRTQYF.